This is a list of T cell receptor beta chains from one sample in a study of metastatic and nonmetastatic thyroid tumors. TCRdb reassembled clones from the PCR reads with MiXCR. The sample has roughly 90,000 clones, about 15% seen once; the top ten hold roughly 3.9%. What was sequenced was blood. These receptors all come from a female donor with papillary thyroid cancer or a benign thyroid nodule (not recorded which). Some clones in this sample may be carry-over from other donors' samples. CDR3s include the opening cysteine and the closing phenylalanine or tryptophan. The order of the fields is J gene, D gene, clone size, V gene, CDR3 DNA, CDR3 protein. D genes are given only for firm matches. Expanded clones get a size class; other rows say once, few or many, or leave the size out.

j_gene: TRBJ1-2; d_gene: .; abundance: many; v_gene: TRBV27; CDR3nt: TGTGCCAGCAGTCGCACACCGGACAGTCTTCGCGGCTACACCTTC; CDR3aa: CASSRTPDSLRGYTF
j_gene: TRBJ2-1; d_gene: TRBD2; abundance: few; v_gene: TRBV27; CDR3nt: TGTGCCAGCAGTTCACCCCCGGGACTAGTGGGGGGGCTGTACGAGCAGTTCTTC; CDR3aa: CASSSPPGLVGGLYEQFF
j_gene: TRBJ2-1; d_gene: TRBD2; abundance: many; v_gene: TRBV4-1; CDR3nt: TGCGCCAGCAGCCACGGGGGGGCCTACAATGAGCAGTTCTTC; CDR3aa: CASSHGGAYNEQFF
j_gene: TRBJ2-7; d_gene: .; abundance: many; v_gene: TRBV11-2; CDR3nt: TGTGCCAGCAGCCCATTTGGTACAGTAGGTTACTACGAGCAGTACTTC; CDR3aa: CASSPFGTVGYYEQYF
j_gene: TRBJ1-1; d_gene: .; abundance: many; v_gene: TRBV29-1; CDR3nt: TGCAGCGTTTTTACGGACGGAACAGGGAACACTGAAGCTTTCTTT; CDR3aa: CSVFTDGTGNTEAFF
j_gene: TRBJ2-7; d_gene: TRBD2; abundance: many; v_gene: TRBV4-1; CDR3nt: TGCGCCAGCAGCCAAGTGACTAGCGGTCCCTACGAGCAGTACTTC; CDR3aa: CASSQVTSGPYEQYF
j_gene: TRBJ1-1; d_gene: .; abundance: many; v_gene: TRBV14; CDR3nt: TGTGCCAGCAGCCAATCGTTGAACACTGAAGCTTTCTTT; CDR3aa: CASSQSLNTEAFF
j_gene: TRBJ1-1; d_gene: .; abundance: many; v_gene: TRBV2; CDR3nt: TGTGCCAGCAGTGAGGCTTCGTGGACTGAAGCTTTCTTT; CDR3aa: CASSEASWTEAFF
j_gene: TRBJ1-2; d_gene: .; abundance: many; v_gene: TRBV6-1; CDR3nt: TGTGCCACCCAGTTAGGGCGCGGGAAAGATGGCTACACCTTC; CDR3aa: CATQLGRGKDGYTF
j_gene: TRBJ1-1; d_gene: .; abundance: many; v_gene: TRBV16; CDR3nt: TGTGCCAGCAGCCAATATGGGGAAGACACTGAAGCTTTCTTT; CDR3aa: CASSQYGEDTEAFF
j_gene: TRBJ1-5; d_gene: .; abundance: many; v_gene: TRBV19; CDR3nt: TGTGCCAGTAGTATTTCAGGGGTTGAGGTTCAGCCCCAGCATTTT; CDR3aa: CASSISGVEVQPQHF
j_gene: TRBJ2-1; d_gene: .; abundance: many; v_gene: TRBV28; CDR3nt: TGTGCCAGCAGTTCCCCCCCAGGGGCGAGGTCCTATAGGGGTGAGCAGTTCTTC; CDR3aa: CASSSPPGARSYRGEQFF
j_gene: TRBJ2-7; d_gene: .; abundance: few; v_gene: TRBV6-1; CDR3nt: TGTGCCACCTCCCCGTGGGAAGGGGCTGCTTCCTACGAGCAATACTTC; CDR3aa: CATSPWEGAASYEQYF
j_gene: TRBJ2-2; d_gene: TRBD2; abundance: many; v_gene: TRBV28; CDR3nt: TGTGCCAGTGGACTGATCACTAGCGGGGGGGCAGGCACCGGGGAGCTGTTTTTT; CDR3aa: CASGLITSGGAGTGELFF
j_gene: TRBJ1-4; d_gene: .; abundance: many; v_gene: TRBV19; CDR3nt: TGTGCCAGTAGTAAGGGGGGATCAACTAATGAAAAACTGTTTTTT; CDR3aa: CASSKGGSTNEKLFF
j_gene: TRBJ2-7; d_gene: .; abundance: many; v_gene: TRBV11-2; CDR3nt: TGTGCCAGCAGCTCCCCGACCAGGGGGGGATACGAGCAGTACTTC; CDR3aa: CASSSPTRGGYEQYF
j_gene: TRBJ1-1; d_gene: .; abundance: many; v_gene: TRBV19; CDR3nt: TGTGCCAGTAGTACGCGTAACGGACTCCACACTGAAGCTTTCTTT; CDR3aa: CASSTRNGLHTEAFF
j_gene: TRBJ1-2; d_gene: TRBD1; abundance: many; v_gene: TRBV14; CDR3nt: TGTGCCAGCAGCCCCGTCGGGACAGACTATGGCTACACCTTC; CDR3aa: CASSPVGTDYGYTF
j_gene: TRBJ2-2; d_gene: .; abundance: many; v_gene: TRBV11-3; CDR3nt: TGTGCCAGCAGCCTTTATTCTGGCGGCACCGGGGAGCTGTTTTTT; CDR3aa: CASSLYSGGTGELFF
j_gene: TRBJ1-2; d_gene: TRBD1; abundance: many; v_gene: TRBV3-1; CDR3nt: TGTGCCAGCAGCCAAGCCAATCCGGGACAGGGAGATGGCTACACCTTC; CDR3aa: CASSQANPGQGDGYTF
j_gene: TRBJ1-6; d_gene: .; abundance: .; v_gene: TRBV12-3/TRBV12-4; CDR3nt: TGTGCCAGCAGGTTAACAAGTGTCCCCCTCTACTTT; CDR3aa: CASRLTSVPLYF
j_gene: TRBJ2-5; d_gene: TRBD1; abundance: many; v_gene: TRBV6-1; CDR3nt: TGTGCCAGCAGCCGGGACAGGGGAGAGACCCAGTACTTC; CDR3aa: CASSRDRGETQYF
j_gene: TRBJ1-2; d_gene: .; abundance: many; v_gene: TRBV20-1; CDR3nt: TGCAGCTCAGGGGATGACTATGGCTACACCTTC; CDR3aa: CSSGDDYGYTF
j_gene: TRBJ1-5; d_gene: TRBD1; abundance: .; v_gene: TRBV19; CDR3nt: TGTGCCAGTAGGCCGGCAGGGGGCAATCAGCCCAAGAATTTT; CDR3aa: CASRPAGGNQPKNF
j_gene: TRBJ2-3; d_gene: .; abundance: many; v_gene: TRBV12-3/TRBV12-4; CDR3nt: TGTGCCGTCCGACCAGGGGCTAGCACAGATACGCAGTATTTT; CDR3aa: CAVRPGASTDTQYF
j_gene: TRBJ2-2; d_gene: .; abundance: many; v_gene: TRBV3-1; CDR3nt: TGTGCCAGCAGCCAGACCATGGGGGGCGGGGAGCTGTTTTTT; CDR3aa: CASSQTMGGGELFF
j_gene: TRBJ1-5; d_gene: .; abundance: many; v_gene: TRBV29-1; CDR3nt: TGCAGCGCGACCGAGGGAAGGGATCAGCCCCAGCATTTT; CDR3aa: CSATEGRDQPQHF
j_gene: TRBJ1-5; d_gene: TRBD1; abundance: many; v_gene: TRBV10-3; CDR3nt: TGTGCCATCAGTGACACAGGGGGCGATCAGCCCCAGCATTTT; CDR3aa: CAISDTGGDQPQHF
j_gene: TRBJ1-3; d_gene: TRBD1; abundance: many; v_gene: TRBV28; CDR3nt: TGTGCCAGCAGTGGGACAGCCAACACCATATATTTT; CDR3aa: CASSGTANTIYF
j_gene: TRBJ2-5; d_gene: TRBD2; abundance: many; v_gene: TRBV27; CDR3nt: TGTGCCAGCAGTTTATCTAATGGGGGACTAGCGGGCCGAGAGACCCAGTACTTC; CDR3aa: CASSLSNGGLAGRETQYF
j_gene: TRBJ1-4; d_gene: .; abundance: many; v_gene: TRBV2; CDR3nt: TGTGCCAGCAGTAGGGGGACGGCGGGCAGTTTAGGAAAACTGTTTTTT; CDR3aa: CASSRGTAGSLGKLFF
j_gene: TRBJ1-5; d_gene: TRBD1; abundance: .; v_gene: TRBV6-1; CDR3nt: TGTGCCAGCAGTGACATTGGACAGGGAGGTCATCCCCAGCATTTT; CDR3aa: CASSDIGQGGHPQHF
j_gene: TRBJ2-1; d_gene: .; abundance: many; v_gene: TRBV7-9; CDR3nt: TGTGCCAGCAGCTTAGATTCTGGACGTAAGTTCTTC; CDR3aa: CASSLDSGRKFF
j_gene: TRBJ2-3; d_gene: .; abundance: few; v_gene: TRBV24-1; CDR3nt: TGTGCCACAAGTGGAACGACAGATACGCAGTATTTT; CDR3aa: CATSGTTDTQYF
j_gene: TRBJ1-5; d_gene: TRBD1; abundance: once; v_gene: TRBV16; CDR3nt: TGTGCCAGCAGCCAATCGAGGGGGAGAGGGGGCCATCAGCCCCAGCATTTT; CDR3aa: CASSQSRGRGGHQPQHF
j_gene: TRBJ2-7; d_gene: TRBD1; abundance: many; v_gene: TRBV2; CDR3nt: TGTGCCAGCAGTGATGGGACAGGGGGCGAATCCGCCTACGAGCAGTACTTC; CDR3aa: CASSDGTGGESAYEQYF
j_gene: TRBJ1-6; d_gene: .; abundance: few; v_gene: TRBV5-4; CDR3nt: TGTGCCAGCAGCTTGGAACATCCCCGTAATTCACCCCTCCACTTT; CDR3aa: CASSLEHPRNSPLHF
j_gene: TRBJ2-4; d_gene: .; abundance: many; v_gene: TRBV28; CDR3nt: TGTGCCAGCGACGGTTGGGGGGATCCTTTGGCCAAAAACATTCAGTACTTC; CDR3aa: CASDGWGDPLAKNIQYF
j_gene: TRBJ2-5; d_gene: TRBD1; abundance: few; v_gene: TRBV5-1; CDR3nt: TGCGCCAGCAGCCGGCCCGTTAGGACAGGGGCCAAGACCCAGTACTTC; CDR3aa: CASSRPVRTGAKTQYF
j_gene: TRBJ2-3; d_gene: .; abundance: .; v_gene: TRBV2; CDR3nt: TGTGCCAGCAGTGCCACCAGGTTAAAGGACAGTTTCGAGGATCAGCCCCAGTATTTT; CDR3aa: CASSATRLKDSFEDQPQYF
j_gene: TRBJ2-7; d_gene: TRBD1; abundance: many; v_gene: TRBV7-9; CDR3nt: TGTGCCAGCAGCTTAGGGGACAGGAGATCCTACGAGCAGTACTTC; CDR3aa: CASSLGDRRSYEQYF
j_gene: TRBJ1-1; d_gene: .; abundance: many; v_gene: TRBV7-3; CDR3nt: TGTGCCAGCAGCTATCACGCGAACACTGAAGCTTTCTTT; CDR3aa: CASSYHANTEAFF
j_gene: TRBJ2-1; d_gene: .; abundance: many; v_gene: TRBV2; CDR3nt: TGTGCCAGCAGTGACCGGACTTCCTACAATGAGCAGTTCTTC; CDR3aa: CASSDRTSYNEQFF
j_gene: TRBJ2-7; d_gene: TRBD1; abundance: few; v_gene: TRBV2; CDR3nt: TGTGCCAGCAGTTTTGAGGAGACAGGGGAGTACGAGCAGTACTTC; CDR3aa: CASSFEETGEYEQYF
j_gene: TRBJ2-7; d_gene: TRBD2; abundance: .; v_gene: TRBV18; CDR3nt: TGTGCCAGCCGGACTAGCGGGAGGTACGAACAGTACTTC; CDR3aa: CASRTSGRYEQYF
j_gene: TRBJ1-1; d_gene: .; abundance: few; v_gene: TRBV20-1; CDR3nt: TGCAGTGCTAGATATGCGACGGGCTTTAACACTGAAGCTTTCTTT; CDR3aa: CSARYATGFNTEAFF
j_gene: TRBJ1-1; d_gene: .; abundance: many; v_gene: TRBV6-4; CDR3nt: TGTGCCTTATGGCCAACGGGGGCGAGGGCTTTCTTT; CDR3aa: CALWPTGARAFF
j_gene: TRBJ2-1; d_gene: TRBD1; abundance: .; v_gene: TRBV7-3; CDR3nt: TGTTCCAGCATCCTACTCCCGGGACAGTACAATGAGCAGTTCTTC; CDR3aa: CSSILLPGQYNEQFF
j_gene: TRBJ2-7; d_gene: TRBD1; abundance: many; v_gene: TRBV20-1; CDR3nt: TGCAGTGTGACACAGGGGGCATACTACGAGCAGTACTTC; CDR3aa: CSVTQGAYYEQYF
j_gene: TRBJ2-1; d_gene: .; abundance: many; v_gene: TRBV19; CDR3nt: TGTGCCAGTAGTCTTCGACAGGAGACCTACAATGAGCAGTTCTTC; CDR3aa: CASSLRQETYNEQFF
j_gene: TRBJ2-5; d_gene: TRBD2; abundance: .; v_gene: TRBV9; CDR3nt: TGTGCCAGCAGCCAACTGATAGCGGGGTTGAAAGAGACCCAGTACTTC; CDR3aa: CASSQLIAGLKETQYF
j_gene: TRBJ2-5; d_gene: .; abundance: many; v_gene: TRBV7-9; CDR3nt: TGTGCCAGCAGCTTAGGCGGACAGATGGGAGAGACCCAGTACTTC; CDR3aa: CASSLGGQMGETQYF
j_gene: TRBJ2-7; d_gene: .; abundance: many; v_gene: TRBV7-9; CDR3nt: TGTGCCAGCAGCAACCCATGGGACTCCTACGAGCAGTACTTC; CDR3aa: CASSNPWDSYEQYF
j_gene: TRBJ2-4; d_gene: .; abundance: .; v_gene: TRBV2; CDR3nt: TGTGCCAGCGGGGGGATCGGCAAAAACATTAAGTACTTC; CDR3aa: CASGGIGKNIKYF